Given below is one TCR beta chain in context. Its target is unknown. Only in-frame clones appear in the TCRdb table, and some are missing; sequencing was by immunoSEQ multiplex PCR. Of about 14,000 clones listed, just over 85% are singletons. There was relapse after autologous stem cell transplantation in every patient, and there was variation in brentuximab vedotin exposure. This entry is derived from a study of PD-1 blockade in classical Hodgkin lymphoma. Overall study findings and caveats: The causes of the repertoire differences, possibly disease activity or prior therapy, remain undefined.

From germline, CDR1 is LNHDA and CDR2 SQIVND (reference sequence). The CDR3 covers 14 residues. V lost 0 bases and J 6 bases, leaving 9 bases between the germline ends. J is TRBJ1-5 and V is TRBV19, with no clear D. The receptor was derived from a human donor with classical Hodgkin lymphoma. Sample: peripheral blood mononuclear cells (PBMCs), taken at baseline. The chain's CDR3 is CASSIDTWSQPQHF. Written as DNA, the CDR3 is TGTGCCAGTAGTATAGATACTTGGAGTCAGCCCCAGCATTTT.